This T cell receptor (beta chain) is drawn from a study of CD8 T cells in ankylosing spondylitis. Points from the study as a whole: Seven to nine highly homologous variants made up a TCR beta motif, and this motif appeared characteristic of ankylosing spondylitis blood. Significant enrichment of disease-linked clones was reported in matched ankylosing spondylitis synovial fluid. Both synovial fluid and blood in reactive arthritis had previously been reported to carry some motif variants. Disease-linked clones displayed a CD8+ phenotype and appeared relatively rarely in peripheral blood.

This clonotype has more than one count but fewer than ten. Its matching antigen is unknown. Quantitative 5'-RACE with molecular barcodes produced the TCR beta libraries. TCRdb reprocessed the 5' RACE reads via MiXCR and lists one record per CDR3 protein. This sample carries approximately 440,000 distinct CDR3 sequences, 15% to 20% of them seen once, and the ten largest clones take just over 1%. Germline loops: CDR1 SQVTM, CDR2 ANQGSEA. V lost 6 bases and J lost 0; bases outside the gene matches: 9. This CDR3 has 15 amino acids. The chain carries TRBV29-1 and TRBJ1-1; TRBD1 matches 8 bases. Sequenced: blood, either unsorted or a sorted T cell fraction (not recorded which). The sequence derives from a male donor with ankylosing spondylitis. CDR3 nucleotide sequence: TGCAGCGTCGGGACAGGCTTCATTCTGAACACTGAAGCTTTCTTT. Translation gives CSVGTGFILNTEAFF.